This TCR beta chain was sequenced during a study of a mutant IDH1 vaccine in newly diagnosed glioma (dated by TCRdb to the early 2020s). For the wider study: Across visits V03 through V10, patients got a total of eight vaccinations, given in weeks 1, 3, 5, 7, 11, 15, 19 and 23. Vaccination began 4-6 weeks after radiotherapy alone, or alongside temozolomide cycles in the chemotherapy-containing groups. Of the approximately 35 treated patients, roughly 60% were male and roughly 38% were female, and a mean age of approximately 40 years was recorded. Peripheral blood samples were drawn at six visits, namely V03 (baseline), V05, V07, V10, V12 and V13. Longitudinal TCRB deep sequencing was performed for roughly 27 treated patients wherever samples were available for exploratory analyses. Before enrollment, patients had received standard therapy of radiotherapy alone, temozolomide alone, or radiochemotherapy with temozolomide; most received the combination. Paper-wide results and their limitations: PBMC samples for TCRB deep sequencing were selected based on availability. Pseudoprogression seemed to be unrelated to changes in the top peripheral T cell clonotypes found by TCRB sequencing. The authors noted that analyses of patient blood samples could not be reproduced because of sample limitations. Vaccine-induced immune responses across multiple MHC alleles were detected in 80% to 95% of patients.

The time point label corresponds to: week 11, during vaccination. Each vaccine dose, consisting of 300 ug of a 20-mer mutant IDH1 peptide in Montanide, was administered subcutaneously with topical imiquimod. Newly diagnosed WHO grade 3 or 4 IDH1-mutant astrocytomas showing loss of nuclear ATRX were present in the donors. The samples were drawn from NOA16, a multicentre, single-arm, open-label phase I trial in Germany that tested a mutant IDH1 peptide vaccine in humans for the first time. Genomic DNA for TCRB sequencing was extracted from EDTA blood using the DNeasy Blood and Tissue Kit. Receptor libraries were prepared by the immunoSEQ multiplex PCR assay. Following the manufacturer's protocol, the hsTCRB Kit was used to amplify rearranged TCR beta chain sequences. TCRB libraries were sequenced on an Illumina MiSeq. Per the original workflow: Demultiplexing, trimming and gene mapping were performed with the kit vendor's proprietary platform. Drawn from immuneACCESS, this table holds only the in-frame rearrangements with V and J called that TCRdb kept. Clones are partly lost; checked studies trace under half to an unresolved V gene and leave the rest unexplained. The D gene and trimming were derived from the DNA, and the V and J assignments and clone size from that table. The sample contains 95,000 to 120,000 clones, 75% to 90% of them found a single time. 0.5% to 0.65% of the sample comes from the top ten.

Comment on this clone: Its antigen is currently not known. Base qualities are missing; no much larger clone stands one base away.

CDR1 and CDR2 (SNHLY, FYNNEI) derive from the germline V gene. The CDR3 covers 13 residues, taking in both the cysteine and the phenylalanine. Only the CDR3 part of the read is kept: 39 bases, read in frame from the first base. Here V drops 4 bases and J drops 5 bases, and the junction holds 3 bases not matched to any gene. The input for sequencing was PBMCs, taken from a glioma patient whose treatment included an IDH1 peptide vaccine. The receptor comes from a woman aged 45-59 years with glioma. The chain is encoded by TRBV2 joined to TRBJ1-1; 8 central bases correspond to TRBD1. The sequenced DNA is TGTGCCAGCAGTGTCTACAGGGGGACTGAAGCTTTCTTT. It codes for CASSVYRGTEAFF. Here the CDR3 is joined to the reference TRBV2 and TRBJ1-1 genes, and the full variable domain is: EPEVTQTPSHQVTQMGQEVILRCVPISNHLYFYWYRQILGQKVEFLVSFYNNEISEKSEIFDDQFSVERPDGSNFTLKIRSTKLEDSAMYFCASSVYRGTEAFFGQGTRLTVV.